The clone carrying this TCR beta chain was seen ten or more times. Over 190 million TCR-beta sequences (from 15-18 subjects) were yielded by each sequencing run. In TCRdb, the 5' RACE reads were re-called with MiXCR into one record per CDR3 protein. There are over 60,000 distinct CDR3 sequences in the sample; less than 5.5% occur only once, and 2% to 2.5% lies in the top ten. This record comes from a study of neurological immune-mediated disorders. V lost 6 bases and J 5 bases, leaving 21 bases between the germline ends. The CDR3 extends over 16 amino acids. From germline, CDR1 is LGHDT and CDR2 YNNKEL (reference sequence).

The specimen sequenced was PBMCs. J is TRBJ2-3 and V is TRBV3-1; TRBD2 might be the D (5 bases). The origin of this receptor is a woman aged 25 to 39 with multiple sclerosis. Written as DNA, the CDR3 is TGTGCCAGCAGTCCCTCGTACGCGGGCCGGGGAGATACGCAGTATTTT. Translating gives CASSPSYAGRGDTQYF.